These T cell receptor beta chains were read from a single sample in a study of blood T cell repertoires in COVID-19. Data came from immunoSEQ multiplex PCR; TCRdb stores just in-frame clones and leaves some out. In the table there are a few hundred thousand clones, 70% to 90% of which are singletons. Sample: peripheral blood. These receptors all come from a woman aged 60-70 years with COVID-19, enrolled during active disease. Each CDR3 is given with its conserved first and last residue. D genes are given only for firm matches. The size of a clone is reported for some rows only, either as once, few or many, or as a class for expanded clones.

d_call	v_call	j_call	clone_size	cdr3_nt	cdr3_aa
NA	TRBV2	TRBJ1-1	NA	TGTGCCAGCAGTGTGGACTCGAACACTGAAGCTTTCTTT	CASSVDSNTEAFF
NA	TRBV7-3	TRBJ2-2	NA	TGTGCCAGCAGCCCCGGGGAAGGGTCGGTGTTTTTT	CASSPGEGSVFF
TRBD1	TRBV27	TRBJ1-2	once	TGTGCCAGCAGTTTAAGGGGACAGGCAGGTGGCTACACCTTC	CASSLRGQAGGYTF
TRBD1	TRBV19	TRBJ1-5	NA	TGTGCCGCCGCCGGGGCAGGGGGGAATCAGCCCCAGCATTTT	CAAAGAGGNQPQHF
NA	TRBV13	TRBJ2-1	NA	TGTGCCAGCAACCTGGGCGAACTCCCCCCTGAGCAGTTCTTC	CASNLGELPPEQFF
TRBD2	TRBV18	TRBJ2-2	NA	TGTGCCAGCTCACGGACCGGGACTAGCGAGGAGCTGTTTTTT	CASSRTGTSEELFF
TRBD1	TRBV4-3	TRBJ1-3	NA	TGCGCCAGCAGCCAAGATAGCAGGGGGGGAAACACCATATATTTT	CASSQDSRGGNTIYF
NA	TRBV6-5	TRBJ1-4	NA	TGTGCCAGCTCATCCGGGTCGAGTGAAAAACTGTTTTTT	CASSSGSSEKLFF
NA	TRBV5-1	TRBJ1-2	once	TGCGCCAGCAGCCTTGGAAGTACAGGGCCCAACTATGGCTACACCTTC	CASSLGSTGPNYGYTF
NA	TRBV9	TRBJ2-1	NA	TGTGCCAGCAGCGTACGGGGAGGGGGGTCCAATGAGCAGTTCTTC	CASSVRGGGSNEQFF
NA	TRBV27	TRBJ1-1	NA	TGTGCCAGCAGTTCCCGGGGGGGCACTGAAGCTTTCTTT	CASSSRGGTEAFF
NA	TRBV6-2/TRBV6-3	TRBJ1-6	few	TGTGCCAGCAGTTCACGAGGGACCTATAATTCACCCCTCCACTTT	CASSSRGTYNSPLHF
TRBD1	TRBV4-1	TRBJ2-7	NA	TGCGCCAGCAGCCAAGCTTATCAGGGGGCGGCCTACGAGCAGTACTTC	CASSQAYQGAAYEQYF
NA	TRBV6-6	TRBJ1-2	NA	TGTGCCAGCAGTTACCCGAGCATATCTAACTATGGCTACACCTTC	CASSYPSISNYGYTF
TRBD2	TRBV7-2	TRBJ2-3	NA	TGTGCCTGCGGATTATATCAGCGGGGGACAGATACGCAGTATTTT	CACGLYQRGTDTQYF
TRBD1	TRBV19	TRBJ2-3	NA	TGTGCCAGTAGAGGGACAGCCACAGATACGCAGTATTTT	CASRGTATDTQYF
TRBD1	TRBV6-7	TRBJ2-7	NA	TGTGCCAGCAGTCCCCGGACAGGGGGCTCCAACGAGCAGTACTTC	CASSPRTGGSNEQYF
NA	TRBV7-2	TRBJ2-7	NA	TGTGCCAGCAGCTTAGTCCTCCCGGGTCCCTACGAGCAGTACTTC	CASSLVLPGPYEQYF
TRBD1	TRBV7-3	TRBJ2-1	NA	TGTGCCAGCGGGACAGGGAATGGGGAGCAGTTCTTC	CASGTGNGEQFF
NA	TRBV5-5	TRBJ1-2	NA	TGTGCCAGCAGCTTGGCCGACTTGGGTGGCTACACCTTC	CASSLADLGGYTF
TRBD1	TRBV5-1	TRBJ1-1	NA	TGCGCCAGCAGCTCCGGGACAGGGGGAGGCACTGAAGCTTTCTTT	CASSSGTGGGTEAFF
NA	TRBV2	TRBJ1-5	once	TGTGCCAGCAGTGAATCGCAGGGGAGGGGTAATCAGCCCCAGCATTTT	CASSESQGRGNQPQHF
NA	TRBV24-1	TRBJ1-1	NA	TGTGCCACTAACAGGTTTTCTGAAGCTTTCTTT	CATNRFSEAFF
TRBD1	TRBV4-2	TRBJ1-1	NA	TGTGCCAGCAGCCCCCGACAGGGGATGAGAGCTTTCTTT	CASSPRQGMRAFF
NA	TRBV10-3	TRBJ2-1	NA	TGTGCCATCAGTCTCCCGACAGAGAATGAGCAGTTCTTC	CAISLPTENEQFF
NA	TRBV9	TRBJ2-5	NA	TGTGCCAGCAGCGTAGGTTTGGGGGGGACAAACCAAGAGACCCAGTACTTC	CASSVGLGGTNQETQYF
NA	TRBV12-2	TRBJ2-5	NA	TGTGCAAGTCGCTCACGGGGACTAGCCAACGAGACCCAGTACTTC	CASRSRGLANETQYF
TRBD1	TRBV4-3	TRBJ1-1	NA	TGCGCCAGCAGCCAAGACCTCCCTGGGACAGGGGACACTGAAGCTTTCTTT	CASSQDLPGTGDTEAFF
NA	TRBV9	TRBJ1-1	few	TGTGCCAGCAGCGTAGGTTCGACAGTGAACACTGAAGCTTTCTTT	CASSVGSTVNTEAFF
TRBD2	TRBV7-6	TRBJ2-7	NA	TGTGCCAGCAGTCTTAGCGGGGGGTTGTCCTACGAGCAGTACTTC	CASSLSGGLSYEQYF
TRBD1	TRBV6-5	TRBJ1-5	NA	TGTGCCAGCAGTTCCAGGGGGCACGGTCAGCCCCAGCATTTT	CASSSRGHGQPQHF
TRBD1	TRBV30	TRBJ1-1	NA	TGTGCCTGGAGTGGTGGGGCAGGGGGAATGAACACTGAAGCTTTCTTT	CAWSGGAGGMNTEAFF
NA	TRBV4-1	TRBJ1-3	NA	TGCGCCAGCAGCCCAAACGACAGATACTCTGGAAACACCATATATTTT	CASSPNDRYSGNTIYF
NA	TRBV5-1	TRBJ2-3	few	TGCGCCAGCAGTACAGCGGACCCGGGCTCAGATACGCAGTATTTT	CASSTADPGSDTQYF
NA	TRBV9	TRBJ2-7	NA	TGTGCCAGCAGCGATGACAGCTACGAGCAGTACTTC	CASSDDSYEQYF
TRBD1	TRBV24-1	TRBJ2-1	NA	TGTGCCACCAGTGGTGGACAGGGGGGCAATGAGCAGTTCTTC	CATSGGQGGNEQFF
TRBD1	TRBV30	TRBJ1-1	NA	TGTGCCTTAACCCTCTTCGGACAGGGGAACACTGAAGCTTTCTTT	CALTLFGQGNTEAFF
TRBD1	TRBV3-1/TRBV3-2	TRBJ1-1	NA	TGTGCCAGCAGCCAAGCGGACAGGAGGAACACTGAAGCTTTCTTT	CASSQADRRNTEAFF
NA	TRBV18	TRBJ2-2	few	TGTGCCAGCTCACCACAACAGGGTCGCGGGGAGCTGTTTTTT	CASSPQQGRGELFF
TRBD2	TRBV6-4	TRBJ2-1	NA	TGTGCCAGCAGTTATAGCGGGGGGCTCTCCTACAATGAGCAGTTCTTC	CASSYSGGLSYNEQFF
TRBD1	TRBV7-9	TRBJ1-4	NA	TGTGCCAGCAGCTCCCAGGGTACAGGGGCAGCTAATGAAAAACTGTTTTTT	CASSSQGTGAANEKLFF